The 15 T cell receptor beta chains given below trace back to one sample, sequenced in a study of blood T cell repertoires in COVID-19 (TCRdb year 2020). Library method: the immunoSEQ multiplex PCR assay. The table comes from immuneACCESS by way of TCRdb, which keeps in-frame sequences with V and J called. Part of the clones is missing from these tables; in studies checked, under half for an unresolved V gene and the rest for unknown reasons. This sample is represented by a few hundred thousand clones; roughly nine tenths of them were singletons. The ten largest make up 2.4% of the sample. The sequenced sample consisted of PBMCs or T cells enriched from blood (not recorded which). The receptors originated from a woman aged 18 to 35 who had recovered from COVID-19.

This rearrangement joins TRBV28 to TRBJ1-5; 7 nucleotides align to TRBD1. The length of the CDR3 is 14 residues. V gave up 5 bases and J gave up 5 bases; unmatched junction bases: 6. Germline loops: CDR1 MDHEN, CDR2 SYDVKM. The CDR3 DNA reads as TGTGCCAGCAGTCCACAGGGGACTTATCAGCCCCAGCATTTT. The encoded protein is CASSPQGTYQPQHF.

V usage is TRBV5-4 and J usage is TRBJ2-2, with TRBD1 matching 7 bases. The CDR3 covers 15 residues. The V segment lost 4 bases and the J segment 5 bases; nucleotides outside the gene matches: 8. The germline V gene has CDR1 SGHNT and CDR2 YYREEE (reference sequence). CDR3 amino acids: CASSLGQDFTGELFF. As DNA, the CDR3 is TGTGCCAGCAGCCTCGGACAGGACTTTACCGGGGAGCTGTTTTTT.

The V gene is TRBV5-8, the J gene TRBJ2-7; 9 positions agree with TRBD1. Losses at the gene ends were 2 bases for V and 4 bases for J; bases not matched to a gene: 4. CDR1 is SGHTS and CDR2 is YDEGEE in the germline V gene. This CDR3 is 14 amino acids long. This CDR3 reads CASSFGQGYYEQYF. DNA for the CDR3: TGTGCCAGCAGCTTTGGACAGGGGTATTACGAGCAGTACTTC.

The gene calls are TRBV6-5 and TRBJ1-2, with D maybe TRBD1 (6 bases). Deletions cut 6 bases from V and 4 bases from J, with 15 bases between. The CDR3 is 14 residues long. Germline loops: CDR1 MNHEY, CDR2 SVGAGI. CDR3 in DNA: TGTGCCAGCAGGCCCTCAGGGGCTAGCTATGGCTACACCTTC. Translating it yields CASRPSGASYGYTF.

The DNA for the CDR3 is TGCGCCAGCAGGGCTCAGGGGGCGAATACAGATACGCAGTATTTT. Translating it yields CASRAQGANTDTQYF. The chain employs TRBV5-1 and TRBJ2-3; the match to TRBD1 covers 8 bases. Germline CDR1 reads SGHRS; CDR2 reads YFSETQ. The CDR3 runs 15 residues. V dropped 5 bases and J dropped 3; count of bases not matched to a gene: 8.

The V and J genes are TRBV6-2 or TRBV6-3 and TRBJ2-1, with 7 nucleotides matching TRBD2. The junction had 9 bases not matched to a gene; V was cut back by 3 bases and J by 4 bases. This CDR3 region has 16 residues. Germline CDR1 reads MNHEY; CDR2 reads SVGEGT. The CDR3 loop is CASSYSRREGYNEQFF. In DNA form, the CDR3 reads TGTGCCAGCAGTTATTCCCGCAGGGAGGGGTACAATGAGCAGTTCTTC.

The genes are TRBV5-4 and TRBJ1-2; D is perhaps TRBD1 (6 bases). With 4 bases removed from V and 7 bases from J, the gap between germline ends came to 17 bases. Germline CDR1 is SGHNT and CDR2 is YYREEE (reference sequence). The CDR3 is made up of 14 amino acids. The CDR3 reads CASSLSAGAAGYTF. The CDR3 DNA is TGTGCCAGCAGCCTAAGTGCGGGGGCGGCTGGCTACACCTTC.

This clone appeared once. This chain connects TRBV28 to TRBJ1-1, with D hard to call. The V gene's germline CDR1 is MDHEN and CDR2 SYDVKM. Trimming removed 6 bases at V and 5 bases at J, with 4 bases between. The CDR3 has 10 amino acids. CDR3 DNA sequence: TGTGCCAGCAGATCAACTGAAGCTTTCTTT. Amino acid sequence: CASRSTEAFF.

With respect to this clone: The sample contains more than one DNA sequence encoding this CDR3. This sequence joins TRBV28 and TRBJ1-1; no clear D gene. From germline, CDR1 is MDHEN and CDR2 SYDVKM. V was trimmed by 3 bases and J by 0 bases, leaving 11 bases between them. The CDR3 extends over 15 amino acids. DNA for the CDR3: TGTGCCAGCAGTTTTTCAGGCAGCATGAACACTGAAGCTTTCTTT. Amino acids: CASSFSGSMNTEAFF.

V is TRBV5-1 and J is TRBJ2-7; perhaps TRBD1 as D (6 bases). This CDR3 is built from 15 residues. Germline V gives CDR1 SGHRS, CDR2 YFSETQ. The ends were cut back, 4 bases at V and 2 bases at J, with 16 bases in the middle. CDR3 protein: CASSQEPGVPYEQYF. CDR3 in DNA: TGCGCCAGCAGCCAGGAGCCAGGGGTCCCCTACGAGCAGTACTTC.

This clone was recorded a few times. The J gene is TRBJ1-2, the V gene TRBV6-4; 11 nucleotides align to TRBD1. Germline assignment: CDR1 MRHNA and CDR2 SNTAGT. Trimming cost V 6 bases and J 4 bases; bases outside gene matches: 10. CDR3 length equals 16 residues. The CDR3 is CASRETTGTGGYGYTF. CDR3 bases: TGTGCCAGCAGAGAAACCACCGGGACAGGGGGCTATGGCTACACCTTC.

This chain uses TRBV5-6 with TRBJ1-5, with D tentatively TRBD1 (6 bases). The CDR3 is 14 amino acids. Germline V gives CDR1 SGHDT, CDR2 YYEEEE. V was trimmed by 2 bases and J by 1 base, leaving 7 bases between them. CDR3 nucleotide sequence: TGTGCCAGCAGCTTTAGGGGGAGCAATCAGCCCCAGCATTTT. Protein product: CASSFRGSNQPQHF.

The rearrangement joins TRBV11-2 to TRBJ2-5; 9 positions match TRBD2. This CDR3 is built from 15 residues. Germline CDR1 SGHAT, CDR2 FQNNGV. Losses at the gene ends were 1 base for V and 6 bases for J; bases not matched to a gene: 6. CDR3 nucleotide sequence: TGTGCCAGCAGCTTAGCTCTAGCGGGGTTGCAGACCCAGTACTTC. Its translation: CASSLALAGLQTQYF.

This clone is a singleton in its sample. J is TRBJ1-2 and V is TRBV21-1; the table's D call TRBD1 went unverified against the DNA. TRBV21-1 is reported as a pseudogene. The CDR3 is 17 amino acids. Here the CDR3 reads CASSKPGQGRANYGYTF. For the CDR3, the DNA is TGTGCCAGCAGCAAACCGGGACAGGGGAGGGCTAACTATGGCTACACCTTC.

The chain uses TRBV6-5 and TRBJ1-2; D is ambiguous. Germline V CDR1 and CDR2: MNHEY, SVGAGI. Trimming removed 6 bases at V and 3 bases at J, with 14 bases between. The CDR3 consists of 14 residues. Written as DNA, the CDR3 is TGTGCCAGCAGAGGCGCCAGCGAATACTATGGCTACACCTTC. Its protein product is CASRGASEYYGYTF.